This is a list of T cell receptor beta chains from one sample in a study of T cell responses to AZD1222 COVID-19 vaccine. Sequenced by immunoSEQ multiplex PCR; TCRdb stores in-frame clones only, minus some. The table shows roughly 160,000 clones, with roughly 90% occurring only once. Sequencing was performed on peripheral blood, taken on day 0 of AZD1222 vaccination. The receptors derive from an adult in good health. The CDR3 runs from the conserved cysteine through the conserved F or W. A D gene is named only where the DNA matches it firmly. Some rows mark clone size as missing; the rest say once, few, many or name a class of expanded clone.

d_gene: .
v_gene: TRBV6-4
j_gene: TRBJ2-1
abundance: few
len: 14
CDR3aa: CASSDSDVPDEQFF
CDR3nt: TGTGCCAGCAGTGACTCTGATGTCCCTGATGAGCAGTTCTTC

d_gene: TRBD2
v_gene: TRBV30
j_gene: TRBJ2-3
abundance: .
len: 14
CDR3aa: CAWRTSAGTDTQYF
CDR3nt: TGTGCCTGGAGAACTAGCGCGGGCACAGATACGCAGTATTTT

d_gene: .
v_gene: TRBV4-3
j_gene: TRBJ1-1
abundance: .
len: 16
CDR3aa: CASSQVGGQLRTEAFF
CDR3nt: TGCGCCAGCAGCCAAGTGGGAGGACAGCTGAGGACTGAAGCTTTCTTT

d_gene: .
v_gene: TRBV5-1
j_gene: TRBJ1-3
abundance: .
len: 14
CDR3aa: CASSLAQGENTIYF
CDR3nt: TGCGCCAGCAGCTTGGCTCAGGGAGAGAACACCATATATTTT

d_gene: .
v_gene: TRBV6-1
j_gene: TRBJ1-1
abundance: .
len: 17
CDR3aa: CASSEIGWGGESTEAFF
CDR3nt: TGTGCCAGCAGTGAAATCGGGTGGGGGGGCGAGAGCACTGAAGCTTTCTTT

d_gene: .
v_gene: TRBV29-1
j_gene: TRBJ1-5
abundance: once
len: 16
CDR3aa: CSVVTQGDLSNQPQHF
CDR3nt: TGCAGCGTTGTCACACAGGGAGACTTGAGCAATCAGCCCCAGCATTTT

d_gene: .
v_gene: TRBV12-3/TRBV12-4
j_gene: TRBJ1-5
abundance: .
len: 13
CDR3aa: CASSYGVNQPQHF
CDR3nt: TGTGCCAGCAGTTACGGGGTCAATCAGCCCCAGCATTTT

d_gene: .
v_gene: TRBV2
j_gene: TRBJ2-6
abundance: .
len: 16
CDR3aa: CASRISRFSGANVLTF
CDR3nt: TGTGCCAGCAGGATATCACGGTTCTCTGGGGCCAACGTCCTGACTTTC

d_gene: TRBD2
v_gene: TRBV27
j_gene: TRBJ2-2
abundance: .
len: 16
CDR3aa: CASSLTGGRHTGELFF
CDR3nt: TGTGCCAGCAGTCTAACGGGCGGGAGGCACACCGGGGAGCTGTTTTTT

d_gene: .
v_gene: TRBV4-2
j_gene: TRBJ2-7
abundance: .
len: 13
CDR3aa: CASSQTRSYEQYF
CDR3nt: TGTGCCAGCAGCCAAACAAGATCCTACGAGCAGTACTTC

d_gene: .
v_gene: TRBV7-8
j_gene: TRBJ2-5
abundance: .
len: 15
CDR3aa: CASSLARSRQETQYF
CDR3nt: TGTGCCAGCAGCTTAGCGCGCTCCCGCCAAGAGACCCAGTACTTC

d_gene: TRBD2
v_gene: TRBV27
j_gene: TRBJ2-2
abundance: .
len: 19
CDR3aa: CASSSWVASASGNTGELFF
CDR3nt: TGTGCCAGCAGTTCGTGGGTAGCCTCGGCTAGCGGGAACACCGGGGAGCTGTTTTTT

d_gene: TRBD2
v_gene: TRBV11-2
j_gene: TRBJ2-7
abundance: .
len: 16
CDR3aa: CASSPLGGSGAYEQYF
CDR3nt: TGTGCCAGCAGCCCCCTCGGGGGTAGCGGGGCCTACGAGCAGTACTTC

d_gene: TRBD2
v_gene: TRBV5-1
j_gene: TRBJ2-7
abundance: .
len: 15
CDR3aa: CASSPGSGRTYEQYF
CDR3nt: TGCGCCAGCAGCCCCGGTAGCGGGAGAACCTACGAGCAGTACTTC

d_gene: .
v_gene: TRBV5-6
j_gene: TRBJ1-1
abundance: .
len: 14
CDR3aa: CASSSAGGDTEAFF
CDR3nt: TGTGCCAGCAGTTCGGCAGGAGGGGACACTGAAGCTTTCTTT

d_gene: TRBD2
v_gene: TRBV18
j_gene: TRBJ2-5
abundance: .
len: 16
CDR3aa: CASSPLGGGAGETQYF
CDR3nt: TGTGCCAGCTCACCGCTGGGCGGGGGGGCTGGAGAGACCCAGTACTTC

d_gene: .
v_gene: TRBV6-2/TRBV6-3
j_gene: TRBJ1-5
abundance: .
len: 14
CDR3aa: CASSSQALNQPQHF
CDR3nt: TGTGCCAGCAGTTCGCAGGCTTTGAATCAGCCCCAGCATTTT

d_gene: .
v_gene: TRBV7-6
j_gene: TRBJ1-3
abundance: .
len: 17
CDR3aa: CASSLAGRGSSGNTIYF
CDR3nt: TGTGCCAGCAGCTTAGCCGGGCGGGGTTCCTCTGGAAACACCATATATTTT

d_gene: TRBD1
v_gene: TRBV25-1
j_gene: TRBJ1-2
abundance: once
len: 13
CDR3aa: CASSRTGTYGYTF
CDR3nt: TGTGCCAGCAGTCGGACAGGGACTTATGGCTACACCTTC

d_gene: .
v_gene: TRBV2
j_gene: TRBJ1-1
abundance: .
len: 15
CDR3aa: CASSSPGAGSTEAFF
CDR3nt: TGTGCCAGCAGCTCCCCAGGCGCGGGGAGCACTGAAGCTTTCTTT

d_gene: TRBD1
v_gene: TRBV27
j_gene: TRBJ2-7
abundance: .
len: 15
CDR3aa: CASSFLPGQRFEQYF
CDR3nt: TGTGCCAGCAGTTTTCTTCCGGGACAGAGGTTCGAGCAGTACTTC

d_gene: .
v_gene: TRBV7-9
j_gene: TRBJ2-6
abundance: .
len: 17
CDR3aa: CASSLVGGGSGANVLTF
CDR3nt: TGTGCCAGCAGCTTAGTTGGTGGGGGCTCTGGGGCCAACGTCCTGACTTTC

d_gene: .
v_gene: TRBV9
j_gene: TRBJ2-1
abundance: .
len: 14
CDR3aa: CASSVDSTYNEQFF
CDR3nt: TGTGCCAGCAGCGTGGACTCTACCTACAATGAGCAGTTCTTC

d_gene: TRBD2
v_gene: TRBV27
j_gene: TRBJ2-1
abundance: .
len: 16
CDR3aa: CASRWTSGGAFNEQFF
CDR3nt: TGTGCCAGCAGATGGACTAGCGGGGGGGCCTTCAATGAGCAGTTCTTC

d_gene: .
v_gene: TRBV19
j_gene: TRBJ1-1
abundance: .
len: 14
CDR3aa: CASSIQATALEAFF
CDR3nt: TGTGCCAGTAGTATTCAGGCTACAGCCCTTGAAGCTTTCTTT

d_gene: .
v_gene: TRBV6-4
j_gene: TRBJ2-3
abundance: .
len: 13
CDR3aa: CASSGGLRDTQYF
CDR3nt: TGTGCCAGCAGCGGGGGCCTCAGAGATACGCAGTATTTT

d_gene: .
v_gene: TRBV7-6
j_gene: TRBJ1-5
abundance: .
len: 19
CDR3aa: CASSLKFGRAGDSNQPQHF
CDR3nt: TGTGCCAGCAGCTTAAAGTTCGGCAGGGCCGGTGATAGCAATCAGCCCCAGCATTTT

d_gene: .
v_gene: TRBV18
j_gene: TRBJ1-1
abundance: .
len: 15
CDR3aa: CASSPVQLGNTEAFF
CDR3nt: TGTGCCAGCTCACCAGTACAGCTAGGGAACACTGAAGCTTTCTTT

d_gene: .
v_gene: TRBV19
j_gene: TRBJ1-5
abundance: .
len: 14
CDR3aa: CASSPRTENQPQHF
CDR3nt: TGTGCCAGTAGTCCGCGGACGGAGAATCAGCCCCAGCATTTT

d_gene: TRBD1
v_gene: TRBV6-5
j_gene: TRBJ1-2
abundance: .
len: 13
CDR3aa: CATGQGTNYGYTF
CDR3nt: TGTGCCACGGGACAGGGGACTAACTATGGCTACACCTTC

d_gene: .
v_gene: TRBV7-2
j_gene: TRBJ1-4
abundance: few
len: 14
CDR3aa: CASSLTATNEKLFF
CDR3nt: TGTGCCAGCAGCTTGACAGCCACTAATGAAAAACTGTTTTTT

d_gene: .
v_gene: TRBV3-1/TRBV3-2
j_gene: TRBJ2-7
abundance: .
len: 14
CDR3aa: CASSQSQSLYEQYF
CDR3nt: TGTGCCAGCAGCCAAAGCCAGTCCTTATACGAGCAGTACTTC

d_gene: .
v_gene: TRBV19
j_gene: TRBJ2-7
abundance: .
len: 14
CDR3aa: CASSIPGSSYEQYF
CDR3nt: TGTGCCAGTAGTATTCCCGGTAGCTCCTACGAGCAGTACTTC

d_gene: .
v_gene: TRBV4-3
j_gene: TRBJ2-2
abundance: few
len: 16
CDR3aa: CASSQDYDSGSGELFF
CDR3nt: TGCGCCAGCAGCCAAGACTACGACTCGGGGTCCGGGGAGCTGTTTTTT

d_gene: TRBD1
v_gene: TRBV5-5
j_gene: TRBJ2-3
abundance: .
len: 16
CDR3aa: CASSLGGQGATDTQYF
CDR3nt: TGTGCCAGCAGCTTGGGTGGGCAGGGGGCTACAGATACGCAGTATTTT

d_gene: TRBD2
v_gene: TRBV11-3
j_gene: TRBJ2-7
abundance: .
len: 15
CDR3aa: CASSLDGSGRFEQYF
CDR3nt: TGTGCCAGCAGCTTAGATGGTAGCGGGAGGTTCGAGCAGTACTTC

d_gene: .
v_gene: TRBV4-1
j_gene: TRBJ1-1
abundance: .
len: 15
CDR3aa: CASSQDLRLNTEAFF
CDR3nt: TGCGCCAGCAGCCAAGATCTCCGACTAAACACTGAAGCTTTCTTT

d_gene: .
v_gene: TRBV24-1
j_gene: TRBJ2-1
abundance: .
len: 15
CDR3aa: CATSQGASGYNEQFF
CDR3nt: TGTGCCACCAGCCAGGGGGCTAGCGGCTACAATGAGCAGTTCTTC

d_gene: .
v_gene: TRBV28
j_gene: TRBJ2-2
abundance: few
len: 14
CDR3aa: CASIAATNTGELFF
CDR3nt: TGTGCCAGCATAGCCGCTACGAACACCGGGGAGCTGTTTTTT

d_gene: .
v_gene: TRBV5-1
j_gene: TRBJ2-7
abundance: once
len: 13
CDR3aa: CASAQMYGSEQYF
CDR3nt: TGCGCCAGCGCCCAAATGTATGGGAGCGAGCAGTACTTC

d_gene: .
v_gene: TRBV28
j_gene: TRBJ1-2
abundance: few
len: 12
CDR3aa: CASSRVNYGYTF
CDR3nt: TGTGCCAGCAGTAGGGTTAACTATGGCTACACCTTC

d_gene: .
v_gene: TRBV27
j_gene: TRBJ1-4
abundance: .
len: 16
CDR3aa: CASSLGGPATNEKLFF
CDR3nt: TGTGCCAGCAGTTTGGGGGGCCCAGCAACTAATGAAAAACTGTTTTTT

d_gene: .
v_gene: TRBV6-4
j_gene: TRBJ1-1
abundance: .
len: 15
CDR3aa: CASSVGQSLNTEAFF
CDR3nt: TGTGCCAGCAGTGTAGGGCAGTCGTTGAACACTGAAGCTTTCTTT

d_gene: .
v_gene: TRBV29-1
j_gene: TRBJ2-7
abundance: .
len: 13
CDR3aa: CSVGVTSSYEQYF
CDR3nt: TGCAGCGTTGGGGTCACGAGCTCCTACGAGCAGTACTTC

d_gene: .
v_gene: TRBV18
j_gene: TRBJ1-6
abundance: .
len: 15
CDR3aa: CASSPGSGSGSPLHF
CDR3nt: TGTGCCAGCTCACCAGGGTCAGGGAGTGGTTCACCCCTCCACTTT

d_gene: .
v_gene: TRBV19
j_gene: TRBJ1-1
abundance: .
len: 15
CDR3aa: CASSIQGMGNTEAFF
CDR3nt: TGTGCCAGTAGTATACAGGGGATGGGGAACACTGAAGCTTTCTTT

d_gene: .
v_gene: TRBV9
j_gene: TRBJ2-5
abundance: once
len: 15
CDR3aa: CASSPLLGGAETQYF
CDR3nt: TGTGCCAGCAGCCCCTTACTAGGGGGGGCGGAGACCCAGTACTTC

d_gene: .
v_gene: TRBV6-5
j_gene: TRBJ2-1
abundance: .
len: 12
CDR3aa: CASSYSGNEQFF
CDR3nt: TGTGCCAGCAGTTACTCGGGGAATGAGCAGTTCTTC

d_gene: .
v_gene: TRBV3-1/TRBV3-2
j_gene: TRBJ2-7
abundance: once
len: 16
CDR3aa: CASSPYGTASAHEQYF
CDR3nt: TGTGCCAGCAGCCCCTATGGGACCGCCTCTGCCCACGAGCAGTACTTC

d_gene: .
v_gene: TRBV27
j_gene: TRBJ1-1
abundance: .
len: 20
CDR3aa: CASSPSPSSGLARHNTEAFF
CDR3nt: TGTGCCAGCAGTCCCTCCCCCTCGTCTGGGCTCGCTCGCCATAACACTGAAGCTTTCTTT

d_gene: .
v_gene: TRBV30
j_gene: TRBJ1-5
abundance: .
len: 13
CDR3aa: CAWSGESNQPQHF
CDR3nt: TGTGCCTGGAGTGGGGAGAGCAATCAGCCCCAGCATTTT

d_gene: .
v_gene: TRBV28
j_gene: TRBJ1-6
abundance: .
len: 16
CDR3aa: CASSFSGASYNSPLHF
CDR3nt: TGTGCCAGCAGTTTTTCAGGGGCATCCTATAATTCACCCCTCCACTTT

d_gene: .
v_gene: TRBV7-2
j_gene: TRBJ1-6
abundance: .
len: 14
CDR3aa: CASSPGENNSPLHF
CDR3nt: TGTGCCAGCAGCCCAGGGGAAAATAATTCACCCCTCCACTTT

d_gene: .
v_gene: TRBV28
j_gene: TRBJ1-2
abundance: .
len: 12
CDR3aa: CASSLGGRGYTF
CDR3nt: TGTGCCAGCAGTTTAGGAGGTCGTGGCTACACCTTC

d_gene: .
v_gene: TRBV9
j_gene: TRBJ1-6
abundance: .
len: 16
CDR3aa: CASSRQRSSYNSPLHF
CDR3nt: TGTGCCAGCTCCAGACAGCGAAGCTCCTATAATTCACCCCTCCACTTT

d_gene: TRBD2
v_gene: TRBV28
j_gene: TRBJ2-7
abundance: .
len: 13
CDR3aa: CASSLLGGGEQYF
CDR3nt: TGTGCCAGCAGTTTACTCGGGGGGGGCGAGCAGTACTTC

d_gene: .
v_gene: TRBV6-5
j_gene: TRBJ2-5
abundance: .
len: 14
CDR3aa: CASSNPGRAETQYF
CDR3nt: TGTGCCAGCAGTAATCCGGGGCGCGCAGAGACCCAGTACTTC

d_gene: .
v_gene: TRBV9
j_gene: TRBJ1-4
abundance: .
len: 16
CDR3aa: CASSVGAGTTNEKLFF
CDR3nt: TGTGCCAGCAGCGTAGGAGCAGGGACAACTAATGAAAAACTGTTTTTT